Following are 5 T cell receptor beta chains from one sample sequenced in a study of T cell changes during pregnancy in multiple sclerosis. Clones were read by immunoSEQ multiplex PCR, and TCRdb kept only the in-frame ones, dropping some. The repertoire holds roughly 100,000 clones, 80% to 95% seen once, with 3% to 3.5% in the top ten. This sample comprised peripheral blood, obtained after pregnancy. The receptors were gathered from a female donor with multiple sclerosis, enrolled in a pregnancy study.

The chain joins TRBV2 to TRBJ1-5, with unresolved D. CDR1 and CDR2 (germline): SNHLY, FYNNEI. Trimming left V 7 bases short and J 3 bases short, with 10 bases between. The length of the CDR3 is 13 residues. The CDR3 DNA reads TGTGCCAGCACCCAGGCGTTCAATCAGCCCCAGCATTTT. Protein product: CASTQAFNQPQHF.

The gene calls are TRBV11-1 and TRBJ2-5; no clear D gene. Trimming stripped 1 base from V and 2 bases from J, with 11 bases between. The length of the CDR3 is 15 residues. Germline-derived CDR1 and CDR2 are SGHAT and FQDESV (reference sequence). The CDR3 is CASSLGSSRQETQYF. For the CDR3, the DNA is TGTGCCAGCAGCTTAGGGAGCAGCCGACAAGAGACCCAGTACTTC.

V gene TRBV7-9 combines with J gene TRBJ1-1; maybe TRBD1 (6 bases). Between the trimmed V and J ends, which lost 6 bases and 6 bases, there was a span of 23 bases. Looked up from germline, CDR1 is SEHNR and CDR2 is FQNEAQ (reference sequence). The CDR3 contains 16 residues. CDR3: CASSSTGEGGMSEAFF. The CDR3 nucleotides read TGTGCCAGCAGTTCGACGGGGGAGGGGGGGATGTCTGAAGCTTTCTTT. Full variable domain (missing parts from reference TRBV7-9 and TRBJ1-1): DTGVSQNPRHKITKRGQNVTFRCDPISEHNRLYWYRQTLGQGPEFLTYFQNEAQLEKSRLLSDRFSAERPKGSFSTLEIQRTEQGDSAMYLCASSSTGEGGMSEAFFGQGTRLTVV.

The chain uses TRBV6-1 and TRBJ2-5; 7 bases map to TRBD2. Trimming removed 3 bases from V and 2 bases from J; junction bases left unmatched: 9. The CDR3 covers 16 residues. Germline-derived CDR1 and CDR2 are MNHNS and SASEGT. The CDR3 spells CASSEASGGYQETQYF. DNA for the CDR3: TGTGCCAGCAGTGAGGCTAGCGGCGGATATCAAGAGACCCAGTACTTC.

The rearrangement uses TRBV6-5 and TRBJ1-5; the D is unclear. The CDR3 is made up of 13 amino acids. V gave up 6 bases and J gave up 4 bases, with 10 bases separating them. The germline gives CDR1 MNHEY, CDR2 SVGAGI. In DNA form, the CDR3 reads TGTGCCAGCAGCATCAGAGGTAATCAGCCCCAGCATTTT. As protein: CASSIRGNQPQHF.